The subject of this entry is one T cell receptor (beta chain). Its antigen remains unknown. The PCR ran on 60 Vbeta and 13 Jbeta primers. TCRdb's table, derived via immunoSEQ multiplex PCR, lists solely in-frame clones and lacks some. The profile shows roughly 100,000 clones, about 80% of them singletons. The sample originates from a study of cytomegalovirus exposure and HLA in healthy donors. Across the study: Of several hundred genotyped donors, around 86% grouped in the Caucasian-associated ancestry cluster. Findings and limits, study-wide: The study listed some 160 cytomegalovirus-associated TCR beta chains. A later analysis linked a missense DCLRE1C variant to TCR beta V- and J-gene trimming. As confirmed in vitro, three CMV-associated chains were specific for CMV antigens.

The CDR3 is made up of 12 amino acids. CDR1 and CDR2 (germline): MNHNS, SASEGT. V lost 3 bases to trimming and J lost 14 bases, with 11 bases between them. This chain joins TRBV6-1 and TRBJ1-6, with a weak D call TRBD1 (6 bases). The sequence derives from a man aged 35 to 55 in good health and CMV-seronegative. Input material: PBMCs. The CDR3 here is CASSELGGALHF. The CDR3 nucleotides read TGTGCCAGCAGTGAGTTAGGGGGGGCCCTCCACTTT.